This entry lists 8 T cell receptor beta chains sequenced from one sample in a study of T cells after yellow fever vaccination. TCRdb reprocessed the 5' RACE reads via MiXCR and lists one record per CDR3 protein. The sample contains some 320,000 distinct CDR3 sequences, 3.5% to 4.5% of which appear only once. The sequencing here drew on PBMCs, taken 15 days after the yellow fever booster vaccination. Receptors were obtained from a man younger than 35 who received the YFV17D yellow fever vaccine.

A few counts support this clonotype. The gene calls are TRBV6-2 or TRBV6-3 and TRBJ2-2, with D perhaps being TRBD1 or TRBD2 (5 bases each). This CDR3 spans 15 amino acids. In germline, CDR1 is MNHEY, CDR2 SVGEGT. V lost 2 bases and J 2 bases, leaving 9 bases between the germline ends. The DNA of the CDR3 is TGTGCCAGCAGTTACGGGACGTTCAACACCGGGGAGCTGTTTTTT. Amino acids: CASSYGTFNTGELFF.

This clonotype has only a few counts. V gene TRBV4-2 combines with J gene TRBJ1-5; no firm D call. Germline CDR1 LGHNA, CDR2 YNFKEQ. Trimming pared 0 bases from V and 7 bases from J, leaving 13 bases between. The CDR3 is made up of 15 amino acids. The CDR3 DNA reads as TGTGCCAGCAGCCAAGATCGTGGGGAACGGCAGCCCCAGCATTTT. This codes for CASSQDRGERQPQHF.

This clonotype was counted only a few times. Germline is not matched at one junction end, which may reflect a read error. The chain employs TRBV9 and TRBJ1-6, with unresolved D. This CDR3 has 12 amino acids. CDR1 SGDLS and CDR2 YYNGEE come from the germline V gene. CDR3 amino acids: CASSSPALPPHF. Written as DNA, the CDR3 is TGTGCCAGCAGCTCTCCCGCTCTACCCCCCCACTTT. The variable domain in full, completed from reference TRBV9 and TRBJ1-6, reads DSGVTQTPKHLITATGQRVTLRCSPRSGDLSVYWYQQSLDQGLQFLIQYYNGEERAKGNILERFSAQQFPDLHSELNLSSLELGDSALYFCASSSPALPPHFGNGTRLTVT.

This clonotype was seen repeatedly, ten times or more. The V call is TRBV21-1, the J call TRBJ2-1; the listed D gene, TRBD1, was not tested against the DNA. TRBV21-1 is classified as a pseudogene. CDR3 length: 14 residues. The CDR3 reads CASGRQGPYNEQFF. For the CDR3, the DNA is TGTGCCAGCGGTCGACAGGGACCTTACAATGAGCAGTTCTTC.

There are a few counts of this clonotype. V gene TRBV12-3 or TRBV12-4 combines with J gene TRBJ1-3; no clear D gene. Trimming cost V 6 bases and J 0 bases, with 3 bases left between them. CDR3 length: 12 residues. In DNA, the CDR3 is TGTGCCAGCAGGGACTCTGGAAACACCATATATTTT. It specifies CASRDSGNTIYF.

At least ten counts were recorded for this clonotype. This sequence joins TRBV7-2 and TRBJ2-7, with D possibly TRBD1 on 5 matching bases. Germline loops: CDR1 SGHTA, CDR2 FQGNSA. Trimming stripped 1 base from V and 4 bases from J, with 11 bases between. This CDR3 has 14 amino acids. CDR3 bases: TGTGCCAGCAGCTTAGGGTCCAGACAGTACGAGCAGTACGTC. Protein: CASSLGSRQYEQYV.

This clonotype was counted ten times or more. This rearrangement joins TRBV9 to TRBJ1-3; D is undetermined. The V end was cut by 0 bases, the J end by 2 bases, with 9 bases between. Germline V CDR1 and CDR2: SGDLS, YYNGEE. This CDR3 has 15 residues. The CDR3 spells CASSVAADPGNTIYF. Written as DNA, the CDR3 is TGTGCCAGCAGCGTAGCGGCCGATCCTGGAAACACCATATATTTT.

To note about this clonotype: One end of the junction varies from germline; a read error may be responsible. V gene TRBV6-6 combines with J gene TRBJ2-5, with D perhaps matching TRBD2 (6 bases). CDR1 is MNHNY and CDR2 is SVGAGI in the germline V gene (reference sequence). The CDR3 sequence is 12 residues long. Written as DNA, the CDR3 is TGTGCGGTGGCGGCTCCGGGAGAGACCCAGTCCTTC. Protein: CAVAAPGETQSF.